The clone carrying this T cell receptor (beta chain) was detected a few times. Its antigen is unknown. The V gene lost 2 bases and the J gene lost 0 bases, with 10 bases spanning the gap. The CDR3 runs to 16 residues. From germline, CDR1 is MNHEY and CDR2 SVGAGI. The beta constant-region primer was an equimolar mix of two oligonucleotides covering TRBC1 and TRBC2. Four rounds of PCR amplified the ligated cDNA using nested alpha and beta constant-region primers plus SP2. An oligonucleotide with the SP2 primer and a 12-nucleotide UMI was ligated to the cDNA 3' end. From the UMI-ligation and nested PCR reads, TCRdb called clonotypes with MiXCR, one entry per CDR3 protein. The data hold about 150,000 distinct CDR3 sequences, with roughly 20% observed a single time. This specimen comes from a study of naive and memory T cell subsets. Findings and limits, study-wide: Naive repertoires, especially CD8, held a few larger clonotypes, possibly memory cells re-expressing CD45RA. From naive to CM, EM and EMRA, diversity decreased and Gini increased.

Overnight CMV lysate stimulation of fresh PBMCs defined donor CMV status by CD4+ IFNgamma. Cells stained for CD3, CD4, CD8, CD45RA and CD27 were sorted into four subsets. This chain links TRBV6-5 with TRBJ1-4; D is uncertain. The sample taken for sequencing was naive CD4+ T cells from blood. The sequence was collected from a human donor in good health. The CDR3: CASSYVTPATNEKLFF. DNA for the CDR3: TGTGCCAGCAGTTACGTAACCCCTGCAACTAATGAAAAACTGTTTTTT.